The T cell receptor (beta chain) described here comes from a study of CD8 T cells in Susac syndrome. General study points: An acknowledgment was made by the study that its TCR sequencing and HLA analysis involved relatively few individuals.

Sequencing of TCR beta was undertaken in CD8+ and CD4+ T cells derived from blood. The multiple sclerosis controls comprised treatment-naive patients whose relapsing-remitting disease was stable or active. Random hexamers were used to reverse transcribe the RNA input (about 0.5 to 1 ug). Amplification of TCR beta CDR3 spanned 54 Vbeta and 13 Jbeta via immunoSEQ multiplex PCR. TCRdb re-called the immunoSEQ multiplex PCR reads through MiXCR, storing one row per CDR3 protein. The sample records about 400,000 distinct CDR3 sequences, 85% being singletons. The CDR3 has 15 amino acids. Germline V gene sequence: CDR1 SGHRS, CDR2 YFSETQ. V lost 2 bases to trimming and J lost 0 bases, with 9 bases between them. The table lists this clonotype with a count of one. Antigen unknown.

The V call is TRBV5-1, the J call TRBJ1-5, with D possibly being TRBD1 (6 bases). The TCR comes from a human donor with multiple sclerosis. What was sequenced was CD8+ T cells from PBMCs. In DNA, the CDR3 is TGCGCCAGCAGCTTTACAGGGAATAGCAATCAGCCCCAGCATTTT. This sequence encodes CASSFTGNSNQPQHF.